This T cell receptor (beta chain) was profiled in a study of blood T cell repertoires in COVID-19. In the original processing: Reference gene primers were amplified, and this amplification served to estimate nucleated cell counts. Produced via immunoSEQ multiplex PCR; TCRdb's table is partial and in-frame only. That table gives V, J and clone size, and the DNA gave D and trimming. The sample holds hundreds of thousands of clones, 75% to 90% seen once. Germline assignment: CDR1 SNHLY and CDR2 FYNNEI. V gave up 7 bases and J gave up 0 bases, with 9 bases separating them. The CDR3 runs 14 residues. The TCR sequence derives from a woman aged 30 to 39 with active or convalescent COVID-19. This chain connects TRBV2 to TRBJ2-2; the D gene is possibly TRBD1 (6 bases). Sequencing used peripheral blood. The DNA for the CDR3 is TGTGCCAGCAACAGGGTCGCGAACACCGGGGAGCTGTTTTTT. It specifies CASNRVANTGELFF.